Sequencing of this TCR beta chain was carried out in a study of CD8 T cell repertoires and HIV-1 epitope variants. Study as a whole: Epitopes were three Gag families plus Nef HW9 and YT9. 1M T cells were kept uncultured as a baseline.

This clone was picked up one time. Its matching antigen is unknown. Germline V gene sequence: CDR1 SGHAT, CDR2 FQNNGV. V shed 3 bases and J 6 bases; nucleotides not matched to a gene: 5. This CDR3 spans 13 amino acids. TCRdb's copy holds only in-frame clones and misses some; the assay was immunoSEQ multiplex PCR. This sample carries roughly 5,000 clones, under 75% of them seen once, and the ten largest clones take approximately 41%. This clonotype was sampled from a male donor with HIV. Specimen: cultured CD8+ T cells derived from PBMCs. The V call is TRBV11-2, the J call TRBJ2-7, with TRBD2 matching over 7 bases. CDR3 sequence reads: CASSFGTTVEQYF. The CDR3 nucleotides are TGTGCCAGCAGCTTTGGGACTACGGTCGAGCAGTACTTC. The full variable domain, in which reference TRBV11-2 and TRBJ2-7 provide the parts outside the CDR3, is EAGVAQSPRYKIIEKRQSVAFWCNPISGHATLYWYQQILGQGPKLLIQFQNNGVVDDSQLPKDRFSAERLKGVDSTLKIQPAKLEDSAVYLCASSFGTTVEQYFGPGTRLTVT.